This T cell receptor beta chain originates from a study of blood T cell repertoires in COVID-19 (dated by TCRdb to 2019 to 2021). Regarding the study in general: Samples covering the acute and convalescent phases of COVID-19 were provided by collaborators in the United States, Italy and Spain. The prospective study material was composed of cDNA or gDNA derived from T cells, B-cell-depleted T cells, or PBMCs. Sample metadata almost always included a de-identified subject ID, COVID-19 status, age in years and sex. Subjects who had been exposed to COVID-19, were actively infected with it, or had recovered from it provided the deeply sampled blood TCRbeta repertoires that made up the dataset. Where HLA class I and class II types were available, the types were taken from metadata supplied by the sample provider, not from assay-based typing. The repertoires were released in a freely available public database meant as a resource for research on the immune response to SARS-CoV-2. Samples were obtained from the ongoing ImmuneRACE study (first 160 participants) and from over 1,000 subjects provided by 6 global collaborators.

In the case of this clone: The clone's antigen remains unknown. No much larger clonotype is one base removed from it; base qualities were not supplied.

In the prospective study, participants were roughly 18 to 95 years old, resided in fewer than 25 geographic areas of the United States, and were enrolled through a virtual design. Cohort assignment in the prospective study relied on participant-reported clinical history from a screening survey and a study questionnaire. Recovered participants in ImmuneRACE Cohort 3 were defined as having two consecutive negative NP/OP PCR tests, clearance from a healthcare professional, or resolution of symptoms. In the prospective study, whole blood, serum and a nasopharyngeal or oropharyngeal swab were collected from each participant by mobile phlebotomists. Additional blood draws and questionnaires over a roughly two-month period could optionally be provided by prospective study participants. Before DNA extraction, blood samples from the prospective study were shipped at room temperature or frozen. TCRbeta CDR3 regions were amplified from genomic DNA using the immunoSEQ Assay, a bias-controlled multiplex PCR. The paper's processing steps were these. The number of nucleated cells in each sample was estimated by amplification of reference gene primers within the assay. Sequence reads were collapsed and filtered to measure the absolute abundance of every unique TCRbeta CDR3 rearrangement. For each sample, productive Simpson clonality was calculated as the square root of Simpson's diversity index across productive rearrangements. TCRdb holds this immuneACCESS table with in-frame rearrangements only. Some clones are missing; in checked studies, unresolved V genes explain under half, and the rest has no known cause. V, J and clone size were drawn from that table, and D and trimming were deduced from the DNA. The sample includes about 150,000 clones, with around four fifths observed a single time. The ten largest clones capture roughly 6.4% of the sample.

Reading the germline V gene (reference sequence) gives CDR1 LNHNV and CDR2 YYDKDF. Clipping removes 5 bases from V and 7 bases from J, with 6 as the unmatched junction base count. There are 14 amino acids in the CDR3, from cysteine to phenylalanine inclusive. Of the read, only the CDR3 DNA is kept; its 42 bases are in frame from base 1. Study-level results and caveats: The quantity of clinical and demographic metadata differed by source and by participant and was supplied without curation.

Recombination connected TRBV15 to TRBJ1-5; TRBD1 lines up with 9 middle nucleotides. The sample consisted of PBMCs or T cells enriched from blood (not recorded which). The receptor was isolated from a woman aged 40 to 49 who had recovered from COVID-19. The CDR3 corresponds to CATSGTGSRQPQHF. The sequenced DNA: TGTGCCACCAGCGGGACAGGGAGCCGGCAGCCCCAGCATTTT.